This T cell receptor (beta chain) was obtained from a study of blood T cell repertoires in COVID-19. Across the study: Specimens from acute and convalescent COVID-19 originated in the United States, Italy and Spain.

Authors' processing steps: The assay estimated nucleated cells by amplifying reference gene primers. The method was immunoSEQ multiplex PCR; TCRdb's version includes in-frame clones alone and lacks a portion of them. V, J and clone size were drawn from that table, and D and trimming were deduced from the DNA. Of 37,000 or so clones in the sample, approximately 80% were seen once. Germline loops: CDR1 SGHTA, CDR2 FQGTGA. CDR3 length: 14 amino acids. With 4 bases removed from V and 1 base from J, the gap between germline ends came to 10 bases. The source material was peripheral blood. This chain links TRBV7-3 with TRBJ2-5; maybe TRBD1 (6 bases). The origin of this receptor is a man aged 60 to 69 with active COVID-19. The CDR3 coding sequence is TGTGCCAGCAGCTCCGGACAGCCCCAAGAGACCCAGTACTTC. This encodes CASSSGQPQETQYF.